This T cell receptor (beta chain) was obtained from a study of monozygotic twins with inflammatory bowel disease (dated by TCRdb to the late 2010s). Regarding the research as a whole: In total, 28 monozygotic twin pairs made up the full study: 19 Danish pairs, all IBD-discordant, plus nine German pairs, of which four were IBD-concordant and five were IBD-discordant. Disease-associated traits were sought mainly through comparisons between IBD patients and their genetically identical healthy co-twins within discordant pairs. Each individual had, on average, about 151 000 unique TCRalpha sequences and 181 000 unique TCRbeta sequences available for analysis. General conclusions and limits of the study: Fewer clonotypes were shared with other individuals by IBD patients than by healthy twins, most markedly in patients showing signs of disease activity. Differing immunosuppressive treatments among patients may have added background noise and inter-individual variability to the repertoires. A decrease in TCRbeta repertoire diversity, as measured by inverse Simpson index, was observed in IBD patients compared with their healthy co-twins. Concordant and discordant twins showed no difference in repertoire similarity, possibly because of limited statistical power. No single strong signal or clonotype linked to IBD turned up in the results, so the idea that one exists was not supported. The analysis was unable to tell different T cell subtypes apart.

Receptor amplification or capture employed 5' RACE. Preparation of each TCR library used approximately 3,200 ng of total RNA. For each sample, cDNA synthesis was carried out in eight separate reactions using SMARTScribe reverse transcriptase. Unique molecular identifiers containing a 6-nucleotide sample barcode were introduced through template switching during cDNA synthesis. TCRalpha and TCRbeta cDNA was amplified in two nested PCRs of about 16 and 10 cycles, and bead purification was carried out after each PCR. Before amplification, the cDNA was treated with uracil DNA-glycosylase and purified using the QIAquick PCR purification kit. The second PCR was the step at which Illumina TruSeq-compatible adapters and sample-specific barcodes were added. TapeStation and Qubit were used to check library quality and concentration, and 4 to 6.5 ng of each library went into the pool. Sequencing of pooled libraries was carried out on an Illumina HiSeq2500 single-index Rapid Run using 2 x 100 bp reads and custom sequencing primers. On the authors' methods: PCR and sequencing errors were corrected by UMI-based consensus assembly using MiGEC version 1.2.6. MiXCR version 2.1.1 was used for V(D)J alignment, clonotype assembly and CDR3 extraction. Gene usage, clonotype sharing and MAIT/NKT TCR abundance were normalised by analysing the top 1000, 10 000 and 20 000 clonotypes per sample. Diversity was computed as the inverse Simpson index with the vegan R package after downsampling to 27 000 UMIs. Paired Mann-Whitney U tests were applied to discordant twin pairs, and Benjamini-Hochberg correction was used for multiple testing. Based on TCRdb reprocessing of the reads, there is one entry per CDR3 protein sequence, and DNA is missing. TCRdb, not the authors, supplied the V and J calls. The sample table records some 150,000 distinct CDR3 sequences. The ten top clones hold 2.4% of the sample.

An approximately 2.5 ml peripheral blood sample was drawn into PAXgene tubes per donor and stored at -80°C. Without T cell sorting, total RNA was isolated from whole blood using the PAXgene blood miRNA kit on an automated QIAcube. Deep TCRalpha and TCRbeta repertoire profiling with unique molecular barcoding was performed on peripheral blood of monozygotic twin pairs concordant or discordant for inflammatory bowel disease. Smoking habits were recorded for all twin pairs, and each individual was classified as a current, former or never smoker. In the case of this clonotype: What this receptor recognizes is not known.

Measured from the cysteine to the phenylalanine, the CDR3 is 16 residues long. The DNA is not on file. Based on the germline V gene, the CDR1 and CDR2 sequences are SGHRS and YFSETQ. This clonotype was sampled from a human donor with ulcerative colitis or Crohn's disease, or a healthy co-twin of an affected twin (not recorded which). Source material: blood. The rearrangement combines TRBV5-1 with TRBJ2-3; the TCRdb D gene call, TRBD2, has no DNA to confirm it. CDR3 region: CASSLRRGGHGDTQYF.